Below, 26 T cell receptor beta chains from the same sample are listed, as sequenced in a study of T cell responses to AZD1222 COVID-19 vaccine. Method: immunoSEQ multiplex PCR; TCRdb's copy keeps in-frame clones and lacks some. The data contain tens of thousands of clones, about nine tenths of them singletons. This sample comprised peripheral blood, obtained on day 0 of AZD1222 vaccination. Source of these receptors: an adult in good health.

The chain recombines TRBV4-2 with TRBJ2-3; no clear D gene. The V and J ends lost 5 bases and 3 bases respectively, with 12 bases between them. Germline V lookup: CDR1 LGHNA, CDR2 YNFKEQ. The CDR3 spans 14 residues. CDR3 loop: CASSETGETDTQYF. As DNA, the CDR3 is TGTGCCAGCAGCGAGACTGGAGAGACAGATACGCAGTATTTT.

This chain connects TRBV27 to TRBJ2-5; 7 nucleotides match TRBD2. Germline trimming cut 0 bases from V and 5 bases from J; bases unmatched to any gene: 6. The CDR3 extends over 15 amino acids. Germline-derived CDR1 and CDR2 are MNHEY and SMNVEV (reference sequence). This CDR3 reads CASSLSRDYGETQYF. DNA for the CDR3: TGTGCCAGCAGTTTATCAAGGGACTACGGGGAGACCCAGTACTTC.

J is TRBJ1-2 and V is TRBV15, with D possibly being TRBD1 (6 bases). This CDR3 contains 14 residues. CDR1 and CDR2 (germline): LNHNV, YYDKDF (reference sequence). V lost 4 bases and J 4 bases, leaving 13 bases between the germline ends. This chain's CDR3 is CATSIGGDGYGYTF. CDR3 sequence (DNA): TGTGCCACCAGCATAGGGGGGGACGGCTATGGCTACACCTTC.

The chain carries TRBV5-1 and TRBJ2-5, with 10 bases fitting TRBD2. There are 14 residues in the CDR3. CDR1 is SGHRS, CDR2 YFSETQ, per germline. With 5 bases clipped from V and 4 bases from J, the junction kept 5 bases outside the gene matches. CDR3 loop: CASRERGGIETQYF. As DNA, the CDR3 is TGCGCCAGCAGAGAGCGGGGGGGCATAGAGACCCAGTACTTC.

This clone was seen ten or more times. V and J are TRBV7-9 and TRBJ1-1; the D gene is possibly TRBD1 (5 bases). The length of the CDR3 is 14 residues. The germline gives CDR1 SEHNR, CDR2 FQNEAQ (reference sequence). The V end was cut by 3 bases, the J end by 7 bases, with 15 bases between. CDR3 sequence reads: CASSFQSGLGEAFF. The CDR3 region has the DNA TGTGCCAGCAGCTTCCAATCGGGGCTGGGTGAAGCTTTCTTT.

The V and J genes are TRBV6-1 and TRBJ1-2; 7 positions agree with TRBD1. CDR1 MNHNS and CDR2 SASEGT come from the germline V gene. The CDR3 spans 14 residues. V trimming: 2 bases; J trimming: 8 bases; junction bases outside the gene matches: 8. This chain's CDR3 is CASSELRQGGGYTF. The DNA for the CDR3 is TGTGCCAGCAGTGAACTACGGCAGGGGGGAGGCTACACCTTC.

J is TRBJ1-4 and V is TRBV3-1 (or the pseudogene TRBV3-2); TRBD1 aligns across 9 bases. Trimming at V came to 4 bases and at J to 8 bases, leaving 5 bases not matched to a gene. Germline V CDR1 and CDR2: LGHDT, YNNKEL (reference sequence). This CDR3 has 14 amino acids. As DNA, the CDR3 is TGTGCCAGCAGCCTACGGGACAGGGACGAAAAACTGTTTTTT. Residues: CASSLRDRDEKLFF.

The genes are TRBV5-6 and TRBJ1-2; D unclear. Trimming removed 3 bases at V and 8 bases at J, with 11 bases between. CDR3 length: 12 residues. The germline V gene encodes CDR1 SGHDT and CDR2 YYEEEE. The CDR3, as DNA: TGTGCCAGCAGCTCGGCGGCGGAGGGCTACACCTTC. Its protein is CASSSAAEGYTF.

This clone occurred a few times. The CDR3 nucleotides read TGTGCCAGCAGTGTCGATGGGGGGACCGGGGAGCTGTTTTTT. This sequence encodes CASSVDGGTGELFF. The chain recombines TRBV6-4 with TRBJ2-2; D perhaps matches TRBD2 (6 bases). CDR1 and CDR2 from the germline V gene are MRHNA and SNTAGT. The V and J ends lost 4 bases and 5 bases respectively, with 11 bases between them. The CDR3 extends over 14 amino acids.

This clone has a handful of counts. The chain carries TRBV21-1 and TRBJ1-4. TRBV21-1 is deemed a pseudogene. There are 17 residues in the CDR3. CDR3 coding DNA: TGTGCCAGCAGCAAACTGTCCGCGGCGGATACTAATGAAAAACTGTTTTTT. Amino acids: CASSKLSAADTNEKLFF.

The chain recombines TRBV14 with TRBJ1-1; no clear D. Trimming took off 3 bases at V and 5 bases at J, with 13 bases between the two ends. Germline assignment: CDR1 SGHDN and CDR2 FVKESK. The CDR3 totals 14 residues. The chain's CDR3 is CASSHWTAGTEAFF. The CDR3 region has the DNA TGTGCCAGCAGCCATTGGACGGCGGGAACTGAAGCTTTCTTT.

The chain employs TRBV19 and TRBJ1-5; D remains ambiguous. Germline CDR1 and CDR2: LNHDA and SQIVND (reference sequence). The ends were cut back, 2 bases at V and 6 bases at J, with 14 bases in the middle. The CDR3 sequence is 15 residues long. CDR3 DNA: TGTGCCAGTAGTATAACACATTCCTCGCTTCAGCCCCAGCATTTT. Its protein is CASSITHSSLQPQHF.

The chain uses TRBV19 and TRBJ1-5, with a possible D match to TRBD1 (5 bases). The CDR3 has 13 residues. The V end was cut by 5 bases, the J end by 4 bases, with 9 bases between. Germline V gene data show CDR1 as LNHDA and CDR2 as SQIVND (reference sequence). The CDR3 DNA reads TGTGCCAGTAGTGTACAGGCGAATCAGCCCCAGCATTTT. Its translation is CASSVQANQPQHF.

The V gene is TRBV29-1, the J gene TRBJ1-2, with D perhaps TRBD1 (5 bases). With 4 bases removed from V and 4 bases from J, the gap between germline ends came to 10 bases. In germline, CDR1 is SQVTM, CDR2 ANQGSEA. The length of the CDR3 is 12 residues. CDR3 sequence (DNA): TGCAGCGTTGGCCGGGGGGGCTATGGCTACACCTTC. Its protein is CSVGRGGYGYTF.

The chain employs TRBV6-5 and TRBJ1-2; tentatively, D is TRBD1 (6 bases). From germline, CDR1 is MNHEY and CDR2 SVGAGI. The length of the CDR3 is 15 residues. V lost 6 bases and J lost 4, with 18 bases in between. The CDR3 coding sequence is TGTGCCAGCAGCTATAGTGGACAGTCCTCCTATGGCTACACCTTC. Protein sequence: CASSYSGQSSYGYTF.

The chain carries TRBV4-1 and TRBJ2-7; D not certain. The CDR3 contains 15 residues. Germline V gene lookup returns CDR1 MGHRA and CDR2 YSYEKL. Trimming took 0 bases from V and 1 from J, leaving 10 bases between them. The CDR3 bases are TGCGCCAGCAGCCAAGATACCTGGCAGTCCTACGAGCAGTACTTC. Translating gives CASSQDTWQSYEQYF.

The CDR3 loop is CATWRSGANVLTF. The CDR3 DNA follows: TGTGCCACCTGGCGCTCTGGGGCCAACGTCCTGACTTTC. The chain couples TRBV27 to TRBJ2-6; D unresolved. This CDR3 spans 13 amino acids. CDR1 and CDR2 from the germline V gene are MNHEY and SMNVEV (reference sequence). The V and J ends lost 10 bases and 0 bases respectively, with 7 bases between them.

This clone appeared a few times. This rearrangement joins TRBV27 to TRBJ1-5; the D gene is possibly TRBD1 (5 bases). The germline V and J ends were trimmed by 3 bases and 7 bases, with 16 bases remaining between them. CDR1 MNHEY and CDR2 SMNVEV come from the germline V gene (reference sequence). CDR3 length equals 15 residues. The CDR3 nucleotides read TGTGCCAGCAGTTTCACCCAGGGTGCGGGACAGCCCCAGCATTTT. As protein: CASSFTQGAGQPQHF.

DNA for the CDR3: TGTGCCAGTAGTAGGGGGAACACCGGGGAGCTGTTTTTT. Its translation is CASSRGNTGELFF. The chain joins TRBV19 to TRBJ2-2; D call uncertain. This CDR3 contains 13 residues. Germline V lookup: CDR1 LNHDA, CDR2 SQIVND (reference sequence). V lost 4 bases, J lost 1 base, and 4 bases lay in between. The complete variable domain, with remaining parts taken from reference TRBV19 and TRBJ2-2, reads DGGITQSPKYLFRKEGQNVTLSCEQNLNHDAMYWYRQDPGQGLRLIYYSQIVNDFQKGDIAEGYSVSREKKESFPLTVTSAQKNPTAFYLCASSRGNTGELFFGEGSRLTVL.

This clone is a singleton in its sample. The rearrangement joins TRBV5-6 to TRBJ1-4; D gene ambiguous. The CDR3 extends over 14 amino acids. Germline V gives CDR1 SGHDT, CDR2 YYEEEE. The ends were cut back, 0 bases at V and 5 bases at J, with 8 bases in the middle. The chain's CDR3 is CASSLVGNNEKLFF. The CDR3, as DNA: TGTGCCAGCAGCTTGGTTGGGAACAATGAAAAACTGTTTTTT. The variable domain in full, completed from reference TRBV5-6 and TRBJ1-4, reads DAGVTQSPTHLIKTRGQQVTLRCSPKSGHDTVSWYQQALGQGPQFIFQYYEEEERQRGNFPDRFSGHQFPNYSSELNVNALLLGDSALYLCASSLVGNNEKLFFGSGTQLSVL.

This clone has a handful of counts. The DNA for the CDR3 is TGTGCCAGCAGCCGGGGTTCGACAGGGAGCGGCTATGGCTACACCTTC. As protein: CASSRGSTGSGYGYTF. The chain recombines TRBV7-9 with TRBJ1-2; 7 bases align to TRBD1. Germline trimming cut 5 bases from V and 4 bases from J; bases unmatched to any gene: 13. In germline, CDR1 is SEHNR, CDR2 FQNEAQ (reference sequence). The CDR3 loop spans 16 amino acids.

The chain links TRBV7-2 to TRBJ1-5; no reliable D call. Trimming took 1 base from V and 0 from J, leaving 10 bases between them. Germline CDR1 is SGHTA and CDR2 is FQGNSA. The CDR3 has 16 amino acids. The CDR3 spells CASSLVRGLSNQPQHF. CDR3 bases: TGTGCCAGCAGCTTAGTTCGCGGACTTAGCAATCAGCCCCAGCATTTT.

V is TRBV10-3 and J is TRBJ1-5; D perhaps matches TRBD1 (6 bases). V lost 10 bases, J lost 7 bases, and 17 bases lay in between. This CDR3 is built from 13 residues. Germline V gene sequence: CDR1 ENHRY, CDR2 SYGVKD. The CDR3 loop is CASRGHWEQPQHF. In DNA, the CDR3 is TGTGCCAGCCGGGGACACTGGGAACAGCCCCAGCATTTT.

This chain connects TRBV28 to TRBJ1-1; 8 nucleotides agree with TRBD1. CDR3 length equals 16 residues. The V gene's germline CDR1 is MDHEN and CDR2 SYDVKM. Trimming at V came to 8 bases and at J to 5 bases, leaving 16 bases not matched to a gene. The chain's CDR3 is CASGGPADRAHTEAFF. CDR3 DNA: TGTGCCAGCGGGGGACCCGCGGACAGGGCCCATACTGAAGCTTTCTTT.

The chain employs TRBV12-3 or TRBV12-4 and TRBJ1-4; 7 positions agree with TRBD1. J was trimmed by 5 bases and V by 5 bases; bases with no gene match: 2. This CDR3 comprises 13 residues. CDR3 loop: CASSGTVNEKLFF. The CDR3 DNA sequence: TGTGCCAGCAGTGGGACAGTCAATGAAAAACTGTTTTTT.

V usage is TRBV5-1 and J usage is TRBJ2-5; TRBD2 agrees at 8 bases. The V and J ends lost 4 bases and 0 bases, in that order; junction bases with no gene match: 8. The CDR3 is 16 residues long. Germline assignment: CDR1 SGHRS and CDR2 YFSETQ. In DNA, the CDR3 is TGCGCCAGCAGCACCCCGACTAGCGTAGACCAAGAGACCCAGTACTTC. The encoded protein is CASSTPTSVDQETQYF.